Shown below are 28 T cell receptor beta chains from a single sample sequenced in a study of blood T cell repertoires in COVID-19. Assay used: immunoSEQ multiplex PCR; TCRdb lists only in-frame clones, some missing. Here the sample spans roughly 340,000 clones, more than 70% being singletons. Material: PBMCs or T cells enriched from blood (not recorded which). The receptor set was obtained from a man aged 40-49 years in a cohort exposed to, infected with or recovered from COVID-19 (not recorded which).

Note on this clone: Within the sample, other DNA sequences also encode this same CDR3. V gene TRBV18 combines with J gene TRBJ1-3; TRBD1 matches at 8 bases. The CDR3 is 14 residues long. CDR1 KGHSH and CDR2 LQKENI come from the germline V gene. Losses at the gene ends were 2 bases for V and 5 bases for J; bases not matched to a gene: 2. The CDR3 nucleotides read TGTGCCAGCTCACCAGGACAGGGAAGAAACACCATATATTTT. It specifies CASSPGQGRNTIYF.

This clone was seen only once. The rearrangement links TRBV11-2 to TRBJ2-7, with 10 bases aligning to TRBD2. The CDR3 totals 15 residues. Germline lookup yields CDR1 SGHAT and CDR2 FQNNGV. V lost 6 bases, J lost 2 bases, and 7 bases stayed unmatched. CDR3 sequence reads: CASRLTSGFPYEQYF. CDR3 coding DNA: TGTGCCAGCAGACTGACTAGCGGGTTTCCCTACGAGCAGTACTTC.

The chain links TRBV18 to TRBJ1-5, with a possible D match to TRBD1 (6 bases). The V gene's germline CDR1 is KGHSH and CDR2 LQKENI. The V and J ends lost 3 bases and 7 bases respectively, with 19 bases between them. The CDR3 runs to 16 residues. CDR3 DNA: TGTGCCAGCTCACCCACTGCCGGGACAAGGGGCCAGCCCCAGCATTTT. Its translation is CASSPTAGTRGQPQHF.

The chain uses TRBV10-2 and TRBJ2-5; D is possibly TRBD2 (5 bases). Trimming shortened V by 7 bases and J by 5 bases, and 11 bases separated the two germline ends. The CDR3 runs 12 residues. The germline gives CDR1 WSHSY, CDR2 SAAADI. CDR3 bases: TGCGCCAGCAAGCGTCCGGGGGAGACCCAGTACTTC. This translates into CASKRPGETQYF.

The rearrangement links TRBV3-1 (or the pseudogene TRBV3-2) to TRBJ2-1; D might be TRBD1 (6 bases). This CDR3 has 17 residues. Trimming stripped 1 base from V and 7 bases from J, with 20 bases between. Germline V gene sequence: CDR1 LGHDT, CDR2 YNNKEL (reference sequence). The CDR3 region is CASSQVRSRGSGNEQFF. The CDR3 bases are TGTGCCAGCAGCCAAGTAAGATCCAGGGGATCGGGGAATGAGCAGTTCTTC.

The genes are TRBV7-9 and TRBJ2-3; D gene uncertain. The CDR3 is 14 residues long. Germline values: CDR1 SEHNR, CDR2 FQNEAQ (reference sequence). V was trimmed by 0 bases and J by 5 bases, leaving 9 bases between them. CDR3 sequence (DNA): TGTGCCAGCAGCTTAGCTCGGCCGGGAGATACGCAGTATTTT. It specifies CASSLARPGDTQYF.

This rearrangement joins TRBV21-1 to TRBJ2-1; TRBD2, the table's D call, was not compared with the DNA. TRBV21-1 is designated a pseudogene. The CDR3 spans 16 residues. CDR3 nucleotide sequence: TGTGCCAGCAGCAAATTGAACCGGGGTCGGTACAATGAGCAGTTCTTC. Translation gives CASSKLNRGRYNEQFF.

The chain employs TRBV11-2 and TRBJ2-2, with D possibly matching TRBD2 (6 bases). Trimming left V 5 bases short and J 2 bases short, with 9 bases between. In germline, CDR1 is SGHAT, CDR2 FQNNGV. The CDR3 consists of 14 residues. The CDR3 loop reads CASSRDSNTGELFF. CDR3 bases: TGTGCCAGCAGCCGGGACTCTAACACCGGGGAGCTGTTTTTT. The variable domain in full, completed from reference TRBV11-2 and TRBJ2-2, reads EAGVAQSPRYKIIEKRQSVAFWCNPISGHATLYWYQQILGQGPKLLIQFQNNGVVDDSQLPKDRFSAERLKGVDSTLKIQPAKLEDSAVYLCASSRDSNTGELFFGEGSRLTVL.

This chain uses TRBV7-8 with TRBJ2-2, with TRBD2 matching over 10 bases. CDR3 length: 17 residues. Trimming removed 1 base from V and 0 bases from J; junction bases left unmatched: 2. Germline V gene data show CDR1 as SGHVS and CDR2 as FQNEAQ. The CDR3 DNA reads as TGTGCCAGCAGCTTAGGACTAGCGGGTTCGAACACCGGGGAGCTGTTTTTT. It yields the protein CASSLGLAGSNTGELFF.

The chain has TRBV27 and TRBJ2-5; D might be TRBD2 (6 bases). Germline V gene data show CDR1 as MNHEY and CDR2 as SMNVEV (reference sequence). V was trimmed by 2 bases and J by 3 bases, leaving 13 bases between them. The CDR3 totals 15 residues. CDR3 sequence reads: CASSLEAGREETQYF. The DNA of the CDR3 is TGTGCCAGCAGTTTAGAGGCGGGAAGGGAAGAGACCCAGTACTTC.

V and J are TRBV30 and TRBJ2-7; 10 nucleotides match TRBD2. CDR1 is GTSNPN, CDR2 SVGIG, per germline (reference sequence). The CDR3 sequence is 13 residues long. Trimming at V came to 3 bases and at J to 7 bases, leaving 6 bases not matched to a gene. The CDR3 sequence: CAWSASGRGEQYF. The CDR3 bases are TGTGCCTGGAGCGCAAGCGGGAGGGGGGAGCAGTACTTC.

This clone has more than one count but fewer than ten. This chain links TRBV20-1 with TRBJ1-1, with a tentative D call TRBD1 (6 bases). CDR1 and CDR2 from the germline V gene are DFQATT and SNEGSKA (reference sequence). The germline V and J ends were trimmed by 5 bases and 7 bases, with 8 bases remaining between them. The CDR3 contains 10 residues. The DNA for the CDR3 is TGCAGTGCTCGACAGGATGAAGCTTTCTTT. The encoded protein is CSARQDEAFF.

The CDR3 sequence: CASSYSVWRERFF. Here the CDR3 DNA reads TGTGCCAGCAGTTATAGTGTTTGGCGGGAACGGTTCTTC. The chain has TRBV6-5 and TRBJ2-1; D is perhaps TRBD2 (6 bases). The CDR3 runs to 13 residues. V was clipped by 3 bases and J by 15 bases, with 18 bases between them. Germline values: CDR1 MNHEY, CDR2 SVGAGI.

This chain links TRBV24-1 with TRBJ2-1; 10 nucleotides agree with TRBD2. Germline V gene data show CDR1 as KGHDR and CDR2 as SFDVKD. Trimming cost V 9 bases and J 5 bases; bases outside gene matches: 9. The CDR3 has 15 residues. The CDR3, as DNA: TGTGCCACCTCCCGAGCGGGAGGGGTGAACAATGAGCAGTTCTTC. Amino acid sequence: CATSRAGGVNNEQFF.

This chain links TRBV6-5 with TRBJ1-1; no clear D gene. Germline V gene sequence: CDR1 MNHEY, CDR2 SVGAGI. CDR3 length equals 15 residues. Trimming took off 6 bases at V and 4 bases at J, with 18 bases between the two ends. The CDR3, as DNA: TGTGCCAGCAGCGCCTATACTCCGAGGCGCACTGAAGCTTTCTTT. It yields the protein CASSAYTPRRTEAFF.

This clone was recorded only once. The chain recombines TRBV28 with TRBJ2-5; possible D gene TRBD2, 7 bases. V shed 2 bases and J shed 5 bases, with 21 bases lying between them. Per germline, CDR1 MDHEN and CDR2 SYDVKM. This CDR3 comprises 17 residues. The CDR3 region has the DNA TGTGCCAGCAGTTTACCCCCCGGGGGGCTGGTAGGGGAGACCCAGTACTTC. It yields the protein CASSLPPGGLVGETQYF. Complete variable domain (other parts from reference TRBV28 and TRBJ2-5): DVKVTQSSRYLVKRTGEKVFLECVQDMDHENMFWYRQDPGLGLRLIYFSYDVKMKEKGDIPEGYSVSREKKERFSLILESASTNQTSMYLCASSLPPGGLVGETQYFGPGTRLLVL.

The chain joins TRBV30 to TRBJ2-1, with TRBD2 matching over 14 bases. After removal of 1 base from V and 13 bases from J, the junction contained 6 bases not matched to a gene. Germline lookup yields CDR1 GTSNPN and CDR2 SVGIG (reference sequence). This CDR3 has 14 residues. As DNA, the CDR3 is TGTGCCTGGAGTGAGGGACTAGCGGGAGCGAATCAGTTCTTC. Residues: CAWSEGLAGANQFF.

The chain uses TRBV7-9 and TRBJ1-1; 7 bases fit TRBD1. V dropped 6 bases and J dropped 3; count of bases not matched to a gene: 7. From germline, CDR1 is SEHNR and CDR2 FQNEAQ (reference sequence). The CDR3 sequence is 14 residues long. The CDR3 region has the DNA TGTGCCAGCAGGGAAGGGGGCTGGGACACTGAAGCTTTCTTT. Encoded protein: CASREGGWDTEAFF. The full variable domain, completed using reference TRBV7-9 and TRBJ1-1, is DTGVSQNPRHKITKRGQNVTFRCDPISEHNRLYWYRQTLGQGPEFLTYFQNEAQLEKSRLLSDRFSAERPKGSFSTLEIQRTEQGDSAMYLCASREGGWDTEAFFGQGTRLTVV.

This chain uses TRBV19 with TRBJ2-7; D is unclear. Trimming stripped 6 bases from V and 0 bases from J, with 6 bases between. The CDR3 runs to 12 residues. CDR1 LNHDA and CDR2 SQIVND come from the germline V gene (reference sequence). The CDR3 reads CASRPNSYEQYF. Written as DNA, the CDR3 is TGTGCCAGTAGGCCTAACTCCTACGAGCAGTACTTC.

The CDR3 DNA reads TGTGCCTGGAATGGGGGACTAGCGGGGATCTCCACCGGGGAGCTGTTTTTT. It encodes CAWNGGLAGISTGELFF. The chain combines TRBV30 with TRBJ2-2; 13 bases are shared with TRBD2. Per germline, CDR1 GTSNPN and CDR2 SVGIG (reference sequence). The CDR3 extends over 17 amino acids. Trimming took 4 bases from V and 4 from J; bases not matched to a gene: 9.

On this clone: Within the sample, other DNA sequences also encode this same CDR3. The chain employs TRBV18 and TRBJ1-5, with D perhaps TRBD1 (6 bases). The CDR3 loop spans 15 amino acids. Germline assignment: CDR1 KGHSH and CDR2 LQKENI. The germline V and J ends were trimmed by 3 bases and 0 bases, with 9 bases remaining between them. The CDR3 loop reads CASSPRQDSNQPQHF. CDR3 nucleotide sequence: TGTGCCAGCTCACCTAGACAGGATAGCAATCAGCCCCAGCATTTT.

In nucleotides, the CDR3 is TGTGCCAGCAGCCCCCGGGACAGGGGTCATACGCAGTATTTT. It yields the protein CASSPRDRGHTQYF. The gene calls are TRBV7-3 and TRBJ2-3, with TRBD1 identical over 10 bases. V dropped 5 bases and J dropped 7; count of bases not matched to a gene: 6. CDR3 length: 14 residues. Per germline, CDR1 SGHTA and CDR2 FQGTGA.

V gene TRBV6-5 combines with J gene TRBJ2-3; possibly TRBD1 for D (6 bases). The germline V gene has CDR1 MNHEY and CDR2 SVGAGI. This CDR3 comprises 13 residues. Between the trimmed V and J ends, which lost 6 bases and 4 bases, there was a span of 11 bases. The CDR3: CASSSRGPDTQYF. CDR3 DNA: TGTGCCAGCAGCAGCAGGGGCCCAGATACGCAGTATTTT.

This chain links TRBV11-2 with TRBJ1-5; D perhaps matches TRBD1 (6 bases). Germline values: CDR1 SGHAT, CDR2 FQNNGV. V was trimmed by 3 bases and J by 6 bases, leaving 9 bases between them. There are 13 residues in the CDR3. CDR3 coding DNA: TGTGCCAGCAGCTTGGGGGGGGCTCAGCCCCAGCATTTT. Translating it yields CASSLGGAQPQHF.

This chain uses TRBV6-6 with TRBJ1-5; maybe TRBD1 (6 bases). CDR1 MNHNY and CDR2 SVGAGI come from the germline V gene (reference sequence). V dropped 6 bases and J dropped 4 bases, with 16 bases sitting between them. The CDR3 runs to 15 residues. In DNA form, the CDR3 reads TGTGCCAGCAGCCATGACAGGATGCTAAATCAGCCCCAGCATTTT. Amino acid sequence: CASSHDRMLNQPQHF.

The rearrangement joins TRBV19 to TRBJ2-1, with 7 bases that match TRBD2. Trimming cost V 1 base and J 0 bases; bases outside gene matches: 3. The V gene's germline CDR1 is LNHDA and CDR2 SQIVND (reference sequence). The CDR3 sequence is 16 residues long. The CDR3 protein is CASSIAGGGSYNEQFF. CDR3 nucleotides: TGTGCCAGTAGTATAGCCGGCGGGGGCTCCTACAATGAGCAGTTCTTC.

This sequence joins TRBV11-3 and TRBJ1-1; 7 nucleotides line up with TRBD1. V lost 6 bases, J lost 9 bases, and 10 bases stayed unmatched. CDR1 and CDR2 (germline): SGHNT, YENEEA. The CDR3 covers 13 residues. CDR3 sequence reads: CASRKGQKGKAFF. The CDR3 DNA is TGTGCCAGCAGGAAGGGACAGAAAGGAAAAGCTTTCTTT.

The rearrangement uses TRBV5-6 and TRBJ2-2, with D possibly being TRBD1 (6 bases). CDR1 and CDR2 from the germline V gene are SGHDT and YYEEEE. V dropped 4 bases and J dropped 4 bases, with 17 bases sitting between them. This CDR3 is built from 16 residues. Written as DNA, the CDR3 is TGTGCCAGCAGCCCCATGCAGGGGCGCGGCACCGGGGAGCTGTTTTTT. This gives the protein CASSPMQGRGTGELFF.